The present TCR beta chain was sequenced within a study of blood T cell repertoires in COVID-19 (dated by TCRdb to the early 2020s). Looking at the study overall: The collaborator samples originated in the United States, Italy and Spain and spanned the acute and convalescent phases of COVID-19. Where available, HLA class I and class II types were obtained from metadata supplied by the sample provider rather than from assay-based typing. Nearly every sample came with metadata listing a de-identified subject ID, COVID-19 status, age in years and sex. The repertoires were released in a freely available public database intended as a resource for research on the immune response to SARS-CoV-2. Deeply sampled blood TCRbeta repertoires from subjects exposed to, actively infected with, or recovered from COVID-19 were included in the dataset. Samples were obtained from the ongoing ImmuneRACE study (first 160 participants) and from about 1,300 subjects provided by 6 global collaborators. The prospective study material was composed of cDNA or gDNA derived from T cells, B-cell-depleted T cells, or PBMCs.

Whole blood was collected in K2EDTA tubes by collaborating institutions according to the institutions' own protocols. For TCRbeta analysis, collaborators shipped samples in one of three forms: frozen whole blood, isolated PBMCs, or DNA extracted from either of those sample types. Results the study describes overall, beyond this receptor: How much clinical and demographic metadata was included differed by source and by participant, and the metadata was provided uncurated.

TCRbeta CDR3 regions were amplified from genomic DNA using the immunoSEQ Assay, a bias-controlled multiplex PCR. The authors' pipeline ran thus. The number of nucleated cells in each sample was estimated from the amplification of reference gene primers within the assay. Sequence reads were collapsed and filtered to measure the absolute abundance of every unique TCRbeta CDR3 rearrangement. Productive Simpson clonality was computed per sample as the square root of Simpson's diversity index over productive rearrangements. TCRdb mirrors the immuneACCESS table, restricted to in-frame sequences. Some clones are absent from its copies; in checked studies, under half trace to an unresolved V gene, and the reason for the others is unknown. V, J and clone size derive from that table, while D and trimming were established from the DNA sequence. The sample has about 47,000 clones on record, about 80% of them singletons. Less than 25% of the sample is in the top ten clones.

With respect to this clone: Its recognized antigen is unknown. Base-call qualities are not available, and no considerably larger clone is one nucleotide away.

Based on the germline V gene, the CDR1 and CDR2 sequences are ENHRY and SYGVKD. The germline V and J ends show losses of 10 bases and 2 bases respectively, and no gene match explains 10 bases of the junction. The CDR3 runs 14 amino acids, cysteine and phenylalanine included. The kept DNA is CDR3 alone, 42 bases in frame from the first base. The receptor's source is a woman in her fifties or sixties with acute or convalescent COVID-19. Input material: peripheral blood. Here the chain combines TRBV10-3 and TRBJ1-2; 7 of the junction bases match TRBD1. The nucleotides are TGTGCCACAGCCGGGACAGATAGAAACTATGGCTACACCTTC. This sequence encodes CATAGTDRNYGYTF.